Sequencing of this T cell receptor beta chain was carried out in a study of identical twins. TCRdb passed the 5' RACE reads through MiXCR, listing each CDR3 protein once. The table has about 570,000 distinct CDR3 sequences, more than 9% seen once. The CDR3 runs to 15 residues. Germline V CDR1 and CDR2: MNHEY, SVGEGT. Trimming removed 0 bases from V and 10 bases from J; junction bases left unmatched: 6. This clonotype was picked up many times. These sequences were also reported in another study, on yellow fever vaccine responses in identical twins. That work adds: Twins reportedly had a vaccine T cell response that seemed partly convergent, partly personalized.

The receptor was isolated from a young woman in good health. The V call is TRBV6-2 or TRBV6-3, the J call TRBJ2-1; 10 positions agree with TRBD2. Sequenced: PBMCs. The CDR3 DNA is TGTGCCAGCAGTTACTCCCCTCGGACTAGCGGAGAGCAGTTCTTC. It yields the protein CASSYSPRTSGEQFF.